In this sample, the clone carrying this T cell receptor (beta chain) turned up once. Antigen: not known. The data are from a study of OX40 agonist ivuxolimab in advanced cancers. The overall study: The dose of intravenous ivuxolimab that patients received every 2 weeks ranged from 0.01 to 10 mg/kg. Study-level results: Averaging showed that CD8+ T cells had more expanded clones than CD4+ did. At doses 0.1 to 3.0 mg/kg, CD4+ and CD8+ clones expanded. There were also nonresponders showing low normalized T-cell clonal expansion.

Produced via immunoSEQ multiplex PCR; TCRdb's table is partial and in-frame only. The table records more than 35,000 clones, roughly 80% of them present only once. The CDR3 runs 16 residues. Germline CDR1 SGDLS, CDR2 YYNGEE. Trimming cost V 2 bases and J 5 bases; bases outside gene matches: 7. The receptor comes from an adult with an advanced solid tumor such as melanoma, head and neck, liver or kidney cancer. The sequences come from CD4+ or CD8+ T cells sorted from blood, collected in a trial of the OX40 agonist ivuxolimab. The chain links TRBV9 to TRBJ2-1, with TRBD2 identical over 10 bases. CDR3 nucleotide sequence: TGTGCCAGCAGCGTCCCTAGGACTAGCGGAAACAATGAGCAGTTCTTC. Its translation is CASSVPRTSGNNEQFF. Based on the CDR3 plus reference TRBV9 and TRBJ2-1, the full variable domain is DSGVTQTPKHLITATGQRVTLRCSPRSGDLSVYWYQQSLDQGLQFLIQYYNGEERAKGNILERFSAQQFPDLHSELNLSSLELGDSALYFCASSVPRTSGNNEQFFGPGTRLTVL.